Listed below are T cell receptor beta chains from one sample, sequenced in a study of post-analysis software for immune sequencing data. In TCRdb, the PCR reads were re-called with MiXCR into one record per CDR3 protein. The data contain 820,000 or so distinct CDR3 sequences, about 57% of them singletons. The specimen sequenced was blood. Every receptor here comes from a girl aged 10 to 17 with multiple sclerosis. The CDR3 runs from the conserved cysteine through the conserved F or W. Each record gives: J gene, CDR3 length, D gene, V gene, clone size, CDR3 protein, CDR3 DNA. D genes are given only for firm matches. Size is stated for part of the rows, as once, few or many counts, or as a class when the clone is expanded.

TRBJ2-5 | 13 | . | TRBV9 | once | CASSVGRVETQYF | TGTGCCAGCAGCGTGGGCCGGGTGGAGACCCAGTACTTC
TRBJ2-5 | 14 | . | TRBV7-2 | . | CASSRDLWTETQYF | TGTGCCAGCAGTCGGGACTTATGGACGGAGACCCAGTACTTC
TRBJ2-7 | 16 | . | TRBV5-1 | . | CASSLEGGGGAYEQYF | TGCGCCAGCAGCTTGGAAGGGGGAGGGGGGGCCTACGAGCAGTACTTC
TRBJ2-5 | 14 | TRBD1 | TRBV5-1 | . | CASSGTGGWETQYF | TGCGCCAGCAGCGGAACAGGGGGCTGGGAGACCCAGTACTTC
TRBJ2-7 | 15 | TRBD2 | TRBV6-5 | . | CASSSVAGGPYEQYF | TGTGCCAGCAGTTCCGTAGCGGGGGGCCCCTACGAGCAGTACTTC
TRBJ2-3 | 11 | . | TRBV6-6 | once | CASSYGNTQYF | TGTGCCAGCAGTTACGGTAATACGCAGTATTTT
TRBJ1-1 | 16 | . | TRBV11-2 | . | CASSLGLQGVNTEAFF | TGTGCCAGCAGCTTAGGATTGCAGGGTGTGAACACTGAAGCTTTCTTT
TRBJ2-1 | 16 | TRBD2 | TRBV10-1 | few | CASSARTSGRTYEQFF | TGCGCCAGCAGCGCCCGGACTAGCGGGAGGACCTATGAGCAGTTCTTC
TRBJ2-5 | 12 | . | TRBV30 | . | CAWKGGEETQYF | TGTGCCTGGAAAGGGGGTGAAGAGACCCAGTACTTC
TRBJ2-5 | 14 | TRBD1 | TRBV20-1 | few | CSAMHRDRPFSWYF | TGCAGTGCTATGCACCGGGACAGGCCTTTTTCTTGGTACTTC
TRBJ2-1 | 15 | TRBD2 | TRBV10-3 | . | CAIRGLAGVYNEQFF | TGTGCCATCAGGGGACTAGCGGGAGTGTACAATGAGCAGTTCTTC
TRBJ1-2 | 14 | . | TRBV6-5 | . | CASSYRAGVKGYTF | TGTGCCAGCAGTTACAGGGCAGGGGTGAAAGGCTACACCTTC
TRBJ2-5 | 15 | TRBD2 | TRBV29-1 | . | CSVGRGDFFQETQYF | TGCAGCGTTGGCCGGGGGGACTTTTTCCAAGAGACCCAGTACTTC
TRBJ2-5 | 15 | . | TRBV12-3/TRBV12-4 | . | CASSFWGESNQPQYF | TGTGCCAGCAGTTTCTGGGGCGAAAGCAATCAGCCCCAGTACTTC
TRBJ1-5 | 14 | . | TRBV7-9 | . | CASSQRDMYQPQHF | TGTGCCAGCAGCCAACGGGACATGTATCAGCCCCAGCATTTT
TRBJ1-4 | 14 | . | TRBV7-9 | . | CASSPGTRSEKLFF | TGTGCCAGCAGCCCCGGGACACGGAGTGAAAAACTGTTTTTT
TRBJ2-7 | 14 | . | TRBV9 | . | CASSVGVTPYEQYF | TGTGCCAGCAGCGTAGGGGTCACACCCTACGAGCAGTACTTC
TRBJ2-5 | 14 | . | TRBV10-3 | . | CAIREPGVGETQYF | TGTGCCATCAGGGAGCCAGGGGTTGGAGAGACCCAGTACTTC
TRBJ1-2 | 12 | . | TRBV29-1 | few | CSVEFGNYGYTF | TGCAGCGTTGAATTCGGTAACTATGGCTACACCTTC
TRBJ1-4 | 15 | TRBD1 | TRBV28 | few | CASRMVGQGGEKLFF | TGTGCCAGCAGAATGGTAGGACAGGGTGGAGAAAAACTGTTTTTT
TRBJ2-6 | 16 | . | TRBV20-1 | . | CSAIPHDSSGANVLTF | TGCAGTGCTATTCCTCACGACAGCTCTGGGGCCAACGTCCTGACTTTC
TRBJ2-3 | 16 | TRBD2 | TRBV7-9 | few | CASSRILAGSTDTQYF | TGTGCCAGCAGCCGTATACTAGCGGGGAGCACAGATACGCAGTATTTT
TRBJ2-5 | 14 | . | TRBV11-1 | few | CASSHRQTEETQYF | TGTGCCAGCAGCCATCGGCAGACCGAAGAGACCCAGTACTTC
TRBJ1-1 | 13 | TRBD1 | TRBV20-1 | . | CSAKGQKNTEAFF | TGCAGTGCAAAGGGACAGAAGAACACTGAAGCTTTCTTT
TRBJ2-7 | 13 | . | TRBV10-3 | few | CAIQGRASYEQYF | TGTGCCATACAGGGCAGGGCCTCCTACGAGCAGTACTTC
TRBJ1-2 | 15 | . | TRBV4-1 | . | CAGSQTGGRDYGYTF | TGCGCCGGCAGCCAAACAGGAGGAAGGGACTATGGCTACACCTTC
TRBJ1-1 | 13 | TRBD1 | TRBV6-1 | . | CASSETGRPEAFF | TGTGCCAGCAGTGAGACAGGGAGGCCTGAAGCTTTCTTT
TRBJ2-7 | 15 | TRBD1 | TRBV10-3 | few | CAISENRDRVDEQYF | TGTGCCATCAGTGAGAACCGGGACAGGGTTGACGAGCAGTACTTC
TRBJ2-7 | 13 | . | TRBV2 | . | CASSLANPHEQYF | TGTGCCAGCAGTCTCGCTAACCCCCACGAGCAGTACTTC
TRBJ2-7 | 13 | . | TRBV5-1 | . | CATSVGSSYEQYF | TGCGCCACTTCTGTCGGGAGCTCCTACGAGCAGTACTTC
TRBJ2-2 | 15 | TRBD1 | TRBV11-1 | . | CASRDQQGAHGELFF | TGTGCCAGCAGAGACCAACAGGGGGCCCACGGGGAGCTGTTTTTT
TRBJ1-2 | 14 | . | TRBV20-1 | . | CSASRGAVAYGYTF | TGCAGTGCTAGTCGGGGGGCTGTTGCCTATGGCTACACCTTC
TRBJ2-7 | 15 | . | TRBV25-1 | . | CASSEGAGWDYEQYF | TGTGCCAGCAGTGAAGGGGCAGGCTGGGACTACGAGCAGTACTTC
TRBJ2-3 | 18 | TRBD2 | TRBV12-5 | few | CASGFRQLAGGFTDTQYF | TGTGCTAGTGGTTTCCGGCAGCTAGCGGGAGGGTTCACAGATACGCAGTATTTT
TRBJ2-5 | 18 | TRBD2 | TRBV5-1 | . | CASSWGGRPGGYKETQYF | TGCGCCAGCAGCTGGGGAGGGCGTCCGGGAGGATACAAAGAGACCCAGTACTTC
TRBJ2-7 | 15 | . | TRBV20-1 | . | CSARVNRGGSYEQYF | TGCAGTGCTAGAGTAAACCGGGGAGGCTCCTACGAGCAGTACTTC
TRBJ2-5 | 14 | TRBD2 | TRBV20-1 | . | CSAGPGLMEETQYF | TGCAGTGCTGGCCCGGGACTAATGGAAGAGACCCAGTACTTC
TRBJ2-7 | 16 | . | TRBV9 | . | CASSVGGGLNSYEQYF | TGTGCCAGCAGCGTAGGGGGGGGCCTAAACTCCTACGAGCAGTACTTC
TRBJ1-2 | 15 | TRBD1 | TRBV12-3/TRBV12-4 | . | CASSARDRDNYGYTF | TGTGCCAGCAGTGCCCGGGACAGGGATAACTATGGCTACACCTTC
TRBJ1-5 | 14 | . | TRBV29-1 | . | CSVVLQGFDQPQHF | TGCAGCGTTGTGTTACAGGGCTTTGATCAGCCCCAGCATTTT
TRBJ2-7 | 12 | . | TRBV27 | . | CASSHGSPEQYF | TGTGCCAGCAGTCACGGGAGTCCCGAGCAGTACTTC
TRBJ1-1 | 12 | TRBD1 | TRBV29-1 | . | CSVRTGGREAFF | TGCAGCGTAAGGACAGGGGGCCGTGAAGCTTTCTTT
TRBJ1-2 | 12 | . | TRBV12-3/TRBV12-4 | . | CASSQEPYGYTF | TGTGCCAGCAGTCAGGAGCCCTATGGCTACACCTTC
TRBJ2-6 | 15 | . | TRBV7-3 | few | CASSPHGSGANVLTF | TGTGCCAGCAGCCCCCACGGCTCTGGGGCCAACGTCCTGACTTTC
TRBJ2-1 | 16 | TRBD2 | TRBV14 | few | CASSRKLAGPYNEQFF | TGTGCCAGCAGCCGAAAACTAGCGGGGCCTTACAATGAGCAGTTCTTC
TRBJ2-1 | 16 | TRBD2 | TRBV20-1 | . | CSAPILLAGGSNEQFF | TGCAGTGCGCCGATCCTCCTAGCGGGGGGCTCCAATGAGCAGTTCTTC
TRBJ1-2 | 13 | . | TRBV6-1 | . | CASSEVLEEGYTF | TGTGCCAGCAGTGAAGTTTTGGAGGAGGGCTACACCTTC
TRBJ2-3 | 16 | . | TRBV21-1 | . | CASNKVGRAGWDTQYF | TGTGCCAGCAACAAAGTGGGCAGAGCGGGGTGGGATACGCAGTATTTT